Each of the 8 T cell receptor beta chains below was sequenced from the same sample in a study of T cells in Graves' hyperthyroidism and ophthalmopathy. Authors of the study amplified TCR beta CDR3 regions from RNA transcripts. HTBI primers were used for first-round RT-PCR of the TCR CDR3. Each CDR3 protein is one row after TCRdb ran MiXCR on the multiplex PCR reads. The table lists fewer than 650,000 distinct CDR3 sequences, 14% to 15% of them singletons. Sequences were obtained from blood. The receptors were sampled from a woman aged 40 to 50 with Graves' ophthalmopathy.

The J gene is TRBJ1-5, the V gene TRBV27, with D perhaps TRBD1 (6 bases). V was pared by 0 bases and J by 0 bases, with 21 bases between. Germline V lookup: CDR1 MNHEY, CDR2 SMNVEV (reference sequence). CDR3 length equals 20 residues. The CDR3 spells CASSLSSYELGGFSNQPQHF. The CDR3, as DNA: TGTGCCAGCAGTTTATCGAGTTATGAGTTAGGGGGATTTAGCAATCAGCCCCAGCATTTT.

This clonotype has at least ten counts. The chain carries TRBV6-2 or TRBV6-3 and TRBJ2-7; 10 nucleotides agree with TRBD2. Germline lookup yields CDR1 MNHEY and CDR2 SVGEGT. The V and J ends lost 4 bases and 5 bases, in that order; junction bases with no gene match: 20. CDR3 length equals 19 residues. CDR3 DNA: TGTGCCAGCAGTTCGTGGGGACAGAGCTCTAGCGGGGGTAAAGACGAGCAGTACTTC. It encodes CASSSWGQSSSGGKDEQYF.

V gene TRBV19 combines with J gene TRBJ1-1; 9 bases are shared with TRBD1. The V segment lost 4 bases and the J segment 11 bases; nucleotides outside the gene matches: 8. CDR1 LNHDA and CDR2 SQIVND come from the germline V gene (reference sequence). This CDR3 region has 13 residues. In nucleotides, the CDR3 is TGTGCCAGTAGTAAAGGACAGGGGTTCGGGGCTTTCTTT. As protein: CASSKGQGFGAFF.

J is TRBJ2-1 and V is TRBV6-2 or TRBV6-3; no clear D gene. Germline loops: CDR1 MNHEY, CDR2 SVGEGT. This CDR3 has 12 amino acids. Trimming pared 8 bases from V and 6 bases from J, leaving 11 bases between. CDR3 amino acids: CASGYTLNEQFF. In nucleotides, the CDR3 is TGTGCCAGCGGCTATACCCTCAATGAGCAGTTCTTC.

This chain links TRBV11-1 with TRBJ1-3, with 8 bases fitting TRBD1. J lost 4 bases, V lost 2 bases, and 7 bases had no gene match. The germline V gene has CDR1 SGHAT and CDR2 FQDESV (reference sequence). The length of the CDR3 is 16 residues. CDR3 amino acids: CASSLKGTGSGNTIYF. The CDR3 DNA follows: TGTGCCAGCAGCTTAAAAGGGACAGGATCAGGAAACACCATATATTTT.

This clonotype came up a few times. The chain carries TRBV7-2 and TRBJ1-3; the D is unclear. Trimming removed 2 bases from V and 1 base from J, with 9 bases in between. CDR1 and CDR2 (germline): SGHTA, FQGNSA. CDR3 length: 15 residues. The CDR3 sequence is CASSLTPDSGNTIYF. CDR3 bases: TGTGCCAGCAGCTTAACTCCGGATTCTGGAAACACCATATATTTT.

This clonotype was counted only a few times. This chain connects TRBV20-1 to TRBJ2-7; D is perhaps TRBD1 or TRBD2 (5 bases each). The CDR3 contains 14 residues. Germline loops: CDR1 DFQATT, CDR2 SNEGSKA (reference sequence). The germline V and J ends were trimmed by 5 bases and 3 bases, with 17 bases remaining between them. The CDR3 region is CSASGVGVSYEQYF. In DNA form, the CDR3 reads TGCAGTGCTTCCGGGGTGGGGGTCAGCTACGAGCAGTACTTC.

This clonotype was recorded a few times. The rearrangement links TRBV20-1 to TRBJ2-7; 8 bases fit TRBD2. J lost 4 bases, V lost 1 base, and 12 bases had no gene match. CDR1 DFQATT and CDR2 SNEGSKA come from the germline V gene (reference sequence). The CDR3 extends over 16 amino acids. The CDR3 reads CSARGERGGRRYEQYF. The CDR3 DNA reads TGCAGTGCTAGAGGGGAGCGGGGCGGGAGGCGATACGAGCAGTACTTC.